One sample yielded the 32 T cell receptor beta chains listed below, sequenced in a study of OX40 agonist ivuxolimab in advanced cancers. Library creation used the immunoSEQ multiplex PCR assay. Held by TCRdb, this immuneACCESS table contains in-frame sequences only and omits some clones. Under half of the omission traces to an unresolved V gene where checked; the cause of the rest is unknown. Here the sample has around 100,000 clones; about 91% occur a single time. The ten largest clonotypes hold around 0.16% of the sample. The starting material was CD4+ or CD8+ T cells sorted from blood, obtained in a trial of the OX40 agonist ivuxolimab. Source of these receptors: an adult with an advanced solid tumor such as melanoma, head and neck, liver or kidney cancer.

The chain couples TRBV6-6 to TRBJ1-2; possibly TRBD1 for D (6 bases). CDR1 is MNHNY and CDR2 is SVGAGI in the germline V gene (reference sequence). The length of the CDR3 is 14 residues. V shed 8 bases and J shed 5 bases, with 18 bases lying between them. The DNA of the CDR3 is TGTGCCAGCGGATTCAAGGGGGAGGGTTATGGCTACACCTTC. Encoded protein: CASGFKGEGYGYTF.

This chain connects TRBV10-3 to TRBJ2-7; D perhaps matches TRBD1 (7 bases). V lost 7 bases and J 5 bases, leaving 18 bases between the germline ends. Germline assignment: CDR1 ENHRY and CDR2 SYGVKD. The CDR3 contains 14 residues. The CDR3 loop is CAITSGRGVNEQYF. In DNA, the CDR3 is TGTGCCATCACCTCGGGCAGGGGGGTCAACGAGCAGTACTTC.

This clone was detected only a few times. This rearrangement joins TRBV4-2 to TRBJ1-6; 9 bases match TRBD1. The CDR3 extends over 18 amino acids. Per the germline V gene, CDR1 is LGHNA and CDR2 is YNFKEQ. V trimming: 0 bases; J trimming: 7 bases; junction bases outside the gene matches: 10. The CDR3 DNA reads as TGTGCCAGCAGCCAAGATGGGGGACAGGGCGTTGGCAATTCACCCCTCCACTTT. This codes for CASSQDGGQGVGNSPLHF.

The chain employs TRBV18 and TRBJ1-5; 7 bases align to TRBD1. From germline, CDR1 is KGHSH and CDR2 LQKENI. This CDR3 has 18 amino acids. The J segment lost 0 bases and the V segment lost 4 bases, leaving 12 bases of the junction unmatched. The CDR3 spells CASSRDTGTEYSNQPQHF. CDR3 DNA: TGTGCCAGCTCACGAGACACCGGGACAGAATATAGCAATCAGCCCCAGCATTTT.

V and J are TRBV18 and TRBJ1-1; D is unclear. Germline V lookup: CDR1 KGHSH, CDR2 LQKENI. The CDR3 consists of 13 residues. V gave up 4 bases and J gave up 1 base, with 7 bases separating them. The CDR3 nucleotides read TGTGCCAGCTCACGGGCGGGGAACACTGAAGCTTTCTTT. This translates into CASSRAGNTEAFF. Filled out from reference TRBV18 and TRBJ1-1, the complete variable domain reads NAGVMQNPRHLVRRRGQEARLRCSPMKGHSHVYWYRQLPEEGLKFMVYLQKENIIDESGMPKERFSAEFPKEGPSILRIQQVVRGDSAAYFCASSRAGNTEAFFGQGTRLTVV.

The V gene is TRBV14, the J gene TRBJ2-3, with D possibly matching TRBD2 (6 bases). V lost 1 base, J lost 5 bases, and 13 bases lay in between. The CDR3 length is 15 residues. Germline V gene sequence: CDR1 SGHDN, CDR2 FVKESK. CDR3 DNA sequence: TGTGCCAGCAGCCAAGGCAGGGACTCCTTAGATACGCAGTATTTT. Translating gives CASSQGRDSLDTQYF.

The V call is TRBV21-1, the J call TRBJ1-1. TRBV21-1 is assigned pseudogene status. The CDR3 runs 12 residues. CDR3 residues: CATGTRGTEAFF. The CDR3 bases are TGTGCCACCGGGACACGGGGGACTGAAGCTTTCTTT.

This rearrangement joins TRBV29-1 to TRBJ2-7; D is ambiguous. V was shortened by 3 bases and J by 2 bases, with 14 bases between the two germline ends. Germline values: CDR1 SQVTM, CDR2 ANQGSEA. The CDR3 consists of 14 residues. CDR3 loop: CSVDSMGKPYEQYF. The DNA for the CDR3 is TGCAGCGTTGACTCTATGGGGAAGCCCTACGAGCAGTACTTC.

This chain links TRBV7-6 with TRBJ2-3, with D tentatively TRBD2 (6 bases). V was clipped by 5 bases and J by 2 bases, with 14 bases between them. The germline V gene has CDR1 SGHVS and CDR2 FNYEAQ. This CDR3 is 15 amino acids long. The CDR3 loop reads CASSVLATYTDTQYF. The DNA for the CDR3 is TGTGCCAGCAGCGTACTAGCCACCTACACAGATACGCAGTATTTT.

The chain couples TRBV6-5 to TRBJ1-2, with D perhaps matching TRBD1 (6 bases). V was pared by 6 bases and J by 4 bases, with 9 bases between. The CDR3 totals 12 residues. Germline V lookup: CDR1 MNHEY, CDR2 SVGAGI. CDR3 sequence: CASSLDSYGYTF. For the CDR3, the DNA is TGTGCCAGCAGCCTGGACAGCTATGGCTACACCTTC.

In nucleotides, the CDR3 is TGCGCCAGCAGCTTGACAGCAAGCTCCTACGAGCAGTACTTC. Translated: CASSLTASSYEQYF. This sequence joins TRBV5-1 and TRBJ2-7; unclear D gene. Germline CDR1 and CDR2: SGHRS and YFSETQ. CDR3 length: 14 residues. Trimming removed 1 base at V and 0 bases at J, with 8 bases between. Based on the CDR3 plus reference TRBV5-1 and TRBJ2-7, the full variable domain is KAGVTQTPRYLIKTRGQQVTLSCSPISGHRSVSWYQQTPGQGLQFLFEYFSETQRNKGNFPGRFSGRQFSNSRSEMNVSTLELGDSALYLCASSLTASSYEQYFGPGTRLTVT.

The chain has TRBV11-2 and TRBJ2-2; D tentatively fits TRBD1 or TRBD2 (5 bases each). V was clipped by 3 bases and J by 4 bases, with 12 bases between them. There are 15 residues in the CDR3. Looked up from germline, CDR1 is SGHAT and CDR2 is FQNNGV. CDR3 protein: CASSFQGRGTGELFF. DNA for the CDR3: TGTGCCAGCAGCTTCCAGGGCCGGGGCACCGGGGAGCTGTTTTTT.

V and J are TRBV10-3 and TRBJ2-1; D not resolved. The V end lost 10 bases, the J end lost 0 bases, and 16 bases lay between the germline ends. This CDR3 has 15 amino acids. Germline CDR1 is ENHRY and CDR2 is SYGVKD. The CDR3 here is CATRFSWSSYNEQFF. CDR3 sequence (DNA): TGTGCCACAAGATTTAGCTGGAGCTCCTACAATGAGCAGTTCTTC.

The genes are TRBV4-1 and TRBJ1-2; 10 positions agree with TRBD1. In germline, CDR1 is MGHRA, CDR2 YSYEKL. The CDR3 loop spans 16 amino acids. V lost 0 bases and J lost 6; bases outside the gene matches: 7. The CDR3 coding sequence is TGCGCCAGCAGCCAAGATGGGACAGGGGATAGCGATGGCTACACCTTC. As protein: CASSQDGTGDSDGYTF.

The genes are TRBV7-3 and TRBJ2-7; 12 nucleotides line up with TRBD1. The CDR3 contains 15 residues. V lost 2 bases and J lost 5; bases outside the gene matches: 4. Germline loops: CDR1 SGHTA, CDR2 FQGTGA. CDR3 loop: CASSLYGTGGDEQYF. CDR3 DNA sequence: TGTGCCAGCAGCTTATATGGGACAGGGGGCGACGAGCAGTACTTC.

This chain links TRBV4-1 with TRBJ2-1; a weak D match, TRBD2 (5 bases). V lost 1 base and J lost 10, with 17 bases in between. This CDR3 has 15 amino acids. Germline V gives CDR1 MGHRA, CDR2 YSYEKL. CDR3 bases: TGCGCCAGCAGCCAAGTTGATGACTACGGGCGCGAGCAGTTCTTC. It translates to CASSQVDDYGREQFF.

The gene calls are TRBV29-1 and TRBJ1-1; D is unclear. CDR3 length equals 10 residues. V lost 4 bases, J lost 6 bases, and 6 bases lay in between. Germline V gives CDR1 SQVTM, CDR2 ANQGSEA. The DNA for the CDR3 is TGCAGCGTTGCAAACTCTGAAGCTTTCTTT. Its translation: CSVANSEAFF.

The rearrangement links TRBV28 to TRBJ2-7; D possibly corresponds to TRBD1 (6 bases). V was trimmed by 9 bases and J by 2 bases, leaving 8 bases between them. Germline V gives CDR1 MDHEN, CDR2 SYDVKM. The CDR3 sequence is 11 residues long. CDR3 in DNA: TGTGCCAGTTCAGGGGCCTACGAGCAGTACTTC. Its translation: CASSGAYEQYF.

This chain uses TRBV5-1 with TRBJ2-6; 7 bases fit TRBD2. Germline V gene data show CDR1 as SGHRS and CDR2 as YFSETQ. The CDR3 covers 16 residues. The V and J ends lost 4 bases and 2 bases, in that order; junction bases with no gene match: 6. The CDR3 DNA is TGCGCCAGCAGCGGGAGGGCAGGGCCTGGGGCCAACGTCCTGACTTTC. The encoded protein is CASSGRAGPGANVLTF.

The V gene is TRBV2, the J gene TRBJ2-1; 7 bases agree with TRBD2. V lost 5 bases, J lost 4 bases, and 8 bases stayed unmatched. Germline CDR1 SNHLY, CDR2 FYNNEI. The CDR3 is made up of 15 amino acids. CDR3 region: CASSPLGGGYNEQFF. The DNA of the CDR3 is TGTGCCAGCAGTCCACTGGGGGGGGGTTACAATGAGCAGTTCTTC.

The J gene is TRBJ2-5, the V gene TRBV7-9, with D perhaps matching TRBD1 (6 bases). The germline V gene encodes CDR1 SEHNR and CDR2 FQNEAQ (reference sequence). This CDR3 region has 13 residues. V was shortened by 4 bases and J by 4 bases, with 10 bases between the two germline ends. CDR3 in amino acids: CASSSQGPETQYF. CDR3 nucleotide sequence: TGTGCCAGCAGCTCACAGGGCCCAGAGACCCAGTACTTC.

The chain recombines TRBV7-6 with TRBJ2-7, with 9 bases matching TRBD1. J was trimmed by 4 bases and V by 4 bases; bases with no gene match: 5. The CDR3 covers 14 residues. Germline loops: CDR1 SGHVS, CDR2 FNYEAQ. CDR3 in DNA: TGTGCCAGCAGCTCCCGGGACAGGGATTACGAGCAGTACTTC. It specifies CASSSRDRDYEQYF. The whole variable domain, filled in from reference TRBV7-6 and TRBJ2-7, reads GAGVSQSPRYKVTKRGQDVALRCDPISGHVSLYWYRQALGQGPEFLTYFNYEAQQDKSGLPNDRFSAERPEGSISTLTIQRTEQRDSAMYRCASSSRDRDYEQYFGPGTRLTVT.

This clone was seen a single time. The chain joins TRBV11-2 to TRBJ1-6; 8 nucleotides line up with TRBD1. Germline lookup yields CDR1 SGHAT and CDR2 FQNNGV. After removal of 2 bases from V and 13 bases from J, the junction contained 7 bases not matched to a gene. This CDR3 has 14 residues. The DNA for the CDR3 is TGTGCCAGCAGCTTAACGACAGGGGAAATTCCCCTCCACTTT. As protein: CASSLTTGEIPLHF. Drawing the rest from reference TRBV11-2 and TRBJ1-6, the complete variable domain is EAGVAQSPRYKIIEKRQSVAFWCNPISGHATLYWYQQILGQGPKLLIQFQNNGVVDDSQLPKDRFSAERLKGVDSTLKIQPAKLEDSAVYLCASSLTTGEIPLHFGNGTRLTVT.

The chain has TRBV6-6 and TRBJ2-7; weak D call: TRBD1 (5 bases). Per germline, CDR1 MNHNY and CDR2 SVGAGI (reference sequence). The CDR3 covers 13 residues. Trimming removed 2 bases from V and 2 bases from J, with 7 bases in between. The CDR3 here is CASSYDRAYEQYF. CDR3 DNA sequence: TGTGCCAGCAGTTACGACAGAGCCTACGAGCAGTACTTC.

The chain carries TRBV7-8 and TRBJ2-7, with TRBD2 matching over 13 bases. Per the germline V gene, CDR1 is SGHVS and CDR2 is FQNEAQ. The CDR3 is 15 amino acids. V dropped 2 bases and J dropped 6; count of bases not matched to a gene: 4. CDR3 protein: CASSLRTSGGREQYF. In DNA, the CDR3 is TGTGCCAGCAGCTTAAGGACTAGCGGGGGACGCGAGCAGTACTTC. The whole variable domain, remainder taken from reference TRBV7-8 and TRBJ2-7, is GAGVSQSPRYKVAKRGQDVALRCDPISGHVSLFWYQQALGQGPEFLTYFQNEAQLDKSGLPSDRFFAERPEGSVSTLKIQRTQQEDSAVYLCASSLRTSGGREQYFGPGTRLTVT.

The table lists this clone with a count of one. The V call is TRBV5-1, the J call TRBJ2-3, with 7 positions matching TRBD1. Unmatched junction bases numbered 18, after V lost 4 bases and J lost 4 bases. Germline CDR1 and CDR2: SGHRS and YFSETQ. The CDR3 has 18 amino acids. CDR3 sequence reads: CASSTSHPGQSTPDTQYF. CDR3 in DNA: TGCGCCAGCAGCACCTCCCACCCGGGACAGAGTACGCCAGATACGCAGTATTTT.

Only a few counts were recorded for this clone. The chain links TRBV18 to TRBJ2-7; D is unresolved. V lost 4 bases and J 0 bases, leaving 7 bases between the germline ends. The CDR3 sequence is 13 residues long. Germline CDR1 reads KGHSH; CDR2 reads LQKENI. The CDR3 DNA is TGTGCCAGCTCACAGGAGTCCTCCTACGAGCAGTACTTC. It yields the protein CASSQESSYEQYF.

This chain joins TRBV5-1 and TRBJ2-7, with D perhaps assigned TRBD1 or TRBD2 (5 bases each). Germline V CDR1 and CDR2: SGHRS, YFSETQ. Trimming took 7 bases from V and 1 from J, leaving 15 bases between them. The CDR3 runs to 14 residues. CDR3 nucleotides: TGCGCCAGCCGTGAGGGACCCCAATCCTACGAGCAGTACTTC. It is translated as CASREGPQSYEQYF.

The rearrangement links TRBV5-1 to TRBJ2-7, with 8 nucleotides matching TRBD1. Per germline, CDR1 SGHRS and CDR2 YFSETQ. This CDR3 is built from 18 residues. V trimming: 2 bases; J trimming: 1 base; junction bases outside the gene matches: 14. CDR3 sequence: CASSLRTGQRGLSYEQYF. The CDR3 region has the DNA TGCGCCAGCAGCTTACGGACAGGGCAAAGGGGGCTTTCCTACGAGCAGTACTTC. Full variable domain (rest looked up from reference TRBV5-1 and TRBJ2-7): KAGVTQTPRYLIKTRGQQVTLSCSPISGHRSVSWYQQTPGQGLQFLFEYFSETQRNKGNFPGRFSGRQFSNSRSEMNVSTLELGDSALYLCASSLRTGQRGLSYEQYFGPGTRLTVT.

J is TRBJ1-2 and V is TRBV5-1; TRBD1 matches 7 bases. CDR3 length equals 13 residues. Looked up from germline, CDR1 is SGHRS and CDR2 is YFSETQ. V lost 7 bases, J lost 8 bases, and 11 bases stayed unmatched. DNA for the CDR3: TGCGCCAGCGGCCAGGACAGGATTTACGGCTACACCTTC. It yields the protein CASGQDRIYGYTF.

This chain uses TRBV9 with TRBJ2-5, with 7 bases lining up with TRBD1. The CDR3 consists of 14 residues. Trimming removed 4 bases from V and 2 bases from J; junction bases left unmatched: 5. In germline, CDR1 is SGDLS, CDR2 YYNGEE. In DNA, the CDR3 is TGTGCCAGCAGCCCCCGACAGGGACAAGAGACCCAGTACTTC. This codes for CASSPRQGQETQYF.

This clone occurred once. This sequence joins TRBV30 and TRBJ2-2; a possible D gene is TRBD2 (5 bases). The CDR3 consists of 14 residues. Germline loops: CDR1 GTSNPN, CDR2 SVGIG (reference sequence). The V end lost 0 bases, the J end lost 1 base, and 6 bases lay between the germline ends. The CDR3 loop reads CAWSVGENTGELFF. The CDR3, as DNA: TGTGCCTGGAGTGTCGGGGAGAACACCGGGGAGCTGTTTTTT.